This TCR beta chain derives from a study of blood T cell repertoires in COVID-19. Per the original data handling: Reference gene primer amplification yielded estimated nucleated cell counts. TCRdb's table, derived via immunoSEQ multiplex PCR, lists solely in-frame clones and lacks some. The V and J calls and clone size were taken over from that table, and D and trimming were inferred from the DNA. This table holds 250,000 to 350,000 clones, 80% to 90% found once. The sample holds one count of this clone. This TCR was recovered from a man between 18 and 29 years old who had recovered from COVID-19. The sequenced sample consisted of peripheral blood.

CDR3 nucleotide sequence: TGTGCCAGCAGCCCAAGGACAGGGGGCTCGTCACCCCTCCACTTT. Translation gives CASSPRTGGSSPLHF. V and J are TRBV7-2 and TRBJ1-6; TRBD1 aligns across 11 bases. Per the germline V gene, CDR1 is SGHTA and CDR2 is FQGNSA. Losses at the gene ends were 5 bases for V and 10 bases for J; bases not matched to a gene: 7. The CDR3 consists of 15 residues.